The rows below give T cell receptor beta chains drawn from one sample of a study of T cells after yellow fever vaccination. TCRdb re-analysed the 5' RACE reads in MiXCR, keeping a single row per CDR3 protein. The data contain around 310,000 distinct CDR3 sequences, around 3.9% of them singletons. The specimen comprised PBMCs, sampled on the day of the yellow fever booster vaccination. Receptor source: a man younger than 30 who received the YFV17D yellow fever vaccine. Each CDR3 is given without its conserved first and last residue. The order of the fields is CDR3 length, J gene, V gene, CDR3 protein.

11 TRBJ1-2 TRBV7-2 ASSLDRSYGYT
13 TRBJ2-7 TRBV9 ASSVSGSNSYEQY
12 TRBJ2-3 TRBV12-3/TRBV12-4 ASGGQSSTDTQY
10 TRBJ2-1 TRBV19 ASKGGGREQF
11 TRBJ2-2 TRBV12-5 ASGLVNTGELF
11 TRBJ1-1 TRBV7-4 ASSLLSGAEAF
14 TRBJ2-1 TRBV4-3 ASSPLGTSGGDEQF
12 TRBJ1-2 TRBV7-9 ASSYGTGGDGYT
12 TRBJ1-1 TRBV27 ASTHSGGGTEAF
9 TRBJ2-2 TRBV7-6 ASGGAGELF
10 TRBJ2-7 TRBV20-1 SARDQGREQY
11 TRBJ1-5 TRBV12-2 ASRFVGNQPQH
11 TRBJ1-1 TRBV6-1 ASSRLWNTEAF
15 TRBJ1-2 TRBV4-1 ASSRLPTGSGNYGYT
12 TRBJ1-2 TRBV20-1 SVARSQGAYGYT
13 TRBJ2-3 TRBV7-9 ASSLRTGYTDTQY
13 TRBJ2-7 TRBV19 ASSIVLSFNYEQY
10 TRBJ1-2 TRBV19 ASSVTGGGHT
10 TRBJ2-5 TRBV20-1 SAKRTGKTQY
14 TRBJ1-4 TRBV7-2 ASSLEQGGFDEKLF
11 TRBJ1-2 TRBV30 AWSYRGTYGYT
13 TRBJ2-5 TRBV20-1 SASGTSGEQETQY
14 TRBJ2-1 TRBV5-1 ASSLLGNLIYNEQF
11 TRBJ2-3 TRBV5-1 ASLSGGADTQY
13 TRBJ1-5 TRBV20-1 SARVPGRSDQPQH
12 TRBJ1-1 TRBV7-3 ASSRDRMNTEAF
14 TRBJ1-6 TRBV6-2/TRBV6-3 ASRTTRGTGSPALH
13 TRBJ2-3 TRBV10-3 AITPGLLFTDTQY
10 TRBJ2-1 TRBV7-6 ASSLPQVEQF
15 TRBJ2-6 TRBV21-1 ASSKEGQGSGANVLT
11 TRBJ2-5 TRBV2 ASSESRVGTQY
13 TRBJ2-2 TRBV12-3/TRBV12-4 ASNAGLVNTGELF
14 TRBJ2-5 TRBV27 ASIPPTPASRGTQY
14 TRBJ1-6 TRBV12-3/TRBV12-4 ASSLGRGSYNSPLH
13 TRBJ2-3 TRBV7-9 ASRPVGLALHTQY
13 TRBJ1-3 TRBV29-1 SVGDRTSSGNTIY
13 TRBJ1-5 TRBV6-2/TRBV6-3 ASSYRDRSNQPQH
12 TRBJ2-1 TRBV15 ATSATGSYNEQF
13 TRBJ2-7 TRBV14 ASSQGSRVFHEQY
13 TRBJ2-3 TRBV20-1 SAWTSGGNTDTQY
14 TRBJ2-1 TRBV12-1 ASSRPGFRVRNEQF
16 TRBJ2-6 TRBV18 ASSPRKGVSAGANVLT
11 TRBJ2-7 TRBV7-3 ASSRGPYYEQY
13 TRBJ2-5 TRBV5-1 ASSLTRGGDGTQY
12 TRBJ1-5 TRBV27 ASSLKGARQPQH